The 18 T cell receptor beta chains below come from one sample, sequenced in a study of blood T cell repertoires in COVID-19. The protocol was immunoSEQ multiplex PCR, while the TCRdb copy is restricted to in-frame clones and leaves out a portion. Found here are under 150,000 clones, 70% to 80% of them singletons; the top ten hold approximately 3.9%. Source material: peripheral blood. The receptors stem from a woman of 80 years or more with acute or convalescent COVID-19.

The gene calls are TRBV2 and TRBJ2-5, with a possible D match to TRBD2 (6 bases). This CDR3 region has 14 residues. Germline lookup yields CDR1 SNHLY and CDR2 FYNNEI. Trimming pared 4 bases from V and 6 bases from J, leaving 15 bases between. The CDR3 coding sequence is TGTGCCAGCAGTGCTACGACTGGGGGGAAGACCCAGTACTTC. Its translation: CASSATTGGKTQYF.

The DNA for the CDR3 is TGTGCCAGCAGCTTGGGAGGCACAGATACGCAGTATTTT. It specifies CASSLGGTDTQYF. This chain connects TRBV5-8 to TRBJ2-3; D remains ambiguous. This CDR3 spans 13 amino acids. Trimming left V 0 bases short and J 1 base short, with 3 bases between. CDR1 and CDR2 from the germline V gene are SGHTS and YDEGEE.

As regards this clone: Mismatch with germline at one junction end may stem from a read error. This chain links TRBV19 with TRBJ2-7, with no clear D. The germline V gene has CDR1 LNHDA and CDR2 SQIVND (reference sequence). The CDR3 consists of 11 residues. The CDR3 here is CASSIDGRWHF. The CDR3 DNA sequence: TGTGCCAGTAGTATAGATGGCAGATGGCACTTC.

The sample holds a few counts of this clone. The chain joins TRBV9 to TRBJ2-3; 8 bases line up with TRBD2. Germline V gives CDR1 SGDLS, CDR2 YYNGEE. The junction had 14 bases not matched to a gene; V was cut back by 4 bases and J by 7 bases. This CDR3 region has 16 residues. CDR3 region: CASSPTGGQGWNTQYF. In DNA form, the CDR3 reads TGTGCCAGCAGCCCAACGGGGGGGCAGGGGTGGAATACGCAGTATTTT.

The V gene is TRBV7-2, the J gene TRBJ2-1; 7 bases are shared with TRBD1. With 1 base clipped from V and 7 bases from J, the junction kept 7 bases outside the gene matches. Germline CDR1 SGHTA, CDR2 FQGNSA. The CDR3 consists of 15 residues. CDR3 DNA: TGTGCCAGCAGCTTAGGAGGGGGCCTCGGGAATGAGCAGTTCTTC. The encoded protein is CASSLGGGLGNEQFF. The full variable domain, in which reference TRBV7-2 and TRBJ2-1 provide the parts outside the CDR3, is GAGVSQSPSNKVTEKGKDVELRCDPISGHTALYWYRQSLGQGLEFLIYFQGNSAPDKSGLPSDRFSAERTGGSVSTLTIQRTQQEDSAVYLCASSLGGGLGNEQFFGPGTRLTVL.

The rearrangement uses TRBV5-6 and TRBJ2-7; D not resolved. Trimming left V 2 bases short and J 3 bases short, with 3 bases between. Germline-derived CDR1 and CDR2 are SGHDT and YYEEEE. This CDR3 is 11 amino acids long. The CDR3 reads CASSFLYEQYF. The CDR3 bases are TGTGCCAGCAGCTTCCTCTACGAGCAGTACTTC.

The rearrangement links TRBV11-2 to TRBJ1-2; tentative D call: TRBD1 (6 bases). Germline V gene lookup returns CDR1 SGHAT and CDR2 FQNNGV. CDR3 length: 14 residues. The ends were cut back, 6 bases at V and 2 bases at J, with 13 bases in the middle. Here the CDR3 reads CASRRGGSNYGYTF. The DNA of the CDR3 is TGTGCCAGCAGGCGCGGGGGCTCCAACTATGGCTACACCTTC.

The rearrangement uses TRBV6-2 or TRBV6-3 and TRBJ1-1, with 10 nucleotides matching TRBD1. V gave up 5 bases and J gave up 0 bases; unmatched junction bases: 6. This CDR3 is 16 amino acids long. The germline gives CDR1 MNHEY, CDR2 SVGEGT. The CDR3 coding sequence is TGTGCCAGCAGTAAGACAGGGGGCCCAATGAACACTGAAGCTTTCTTT. This encodes CASSKTGGPMNTEAFF.

The chain has TRBV6-5 and TRBJ1-2; D is possibly TRBD1 (5 bases). V was pared by 4 bases and J by 4 bases, with 13 bases between. The CDR3 is 14 amino acids. Germline loops: CDR1 MNHEY, CDR2 SVGAGI. The CDR3 is CASSSVQELYGYTF. CDR3 DNA: TGTGCCAGCAGTTCGGTACAGGAACTCTATGGCTACACCTTC.

The CDR3 sequence: CASSRSAGSYSYEQYF. The CDR3 DNA follows: TGTGCCAGCAGCCGGTCGGCGGGATCATACTCCTACGAGCAGTACTTC. The rearrangement links TRBV3-1 (or the pseudogene TRBV3-2) to TRBJ2-7; a weak D match, TRBD2 (6 bases). Looked up from germline, CDR1 is LGHDT and CDR2 is YNNKEL (reference sequence). The CDR3 contains 16 residues. Between the trimmed V and J ends, which lost 4 bases and 0 bases, there was a span of 16 bases.

As DNA, the CDR3 is TGTGCCAGCAGCTTAGGGACAGGGATGAGTGGCTACACCTTC. Translated: CASSLGTGMSGYTF. V usage is TRBV7-2 and J usage is TRBJ1-2, with 8 bases fitting TRBD1. CDR3 length equals 14 residues. The V gene's germline CDR1 is SGHTA and CDR2 FQGNSA. V trimming: 1 base; J trimming: 7 bases; junction bases outside the gene matches: 5.

The chain joins TRBV5-1 to TRBJ1-1, with D hard to call. Trimming left V 0 bases short and J 1 base short, with 7 bases between. The CDR3 has 14 residues. Looked up from germline, CDR1 is SGHRS and CDR2 is YFSETQ. DNA for the CDR3: TGCGCCAGCAGCTTGGCCGGAGGGAACACTGAAGCTTTCTTT. Protein: CASSLAGGNTEAFF.

This rearrangement joins TRBV11-2 to TRBJ1-5, with a possible D match to TRBD1 (5 bases). Germline V gene sequence: CDR1 SGHAT, CDR2 FQNNGV. The CDR3 covers 15 residues. With 4 bases removed from V and 6 bases from J, the gap between germline ends came to 16 bases. This chain's CDR3 is CASSSNGQGGQPQHF. DNA for the CDR3: TGTGCCAGCAGCTCAAATGGGCAGGGCGGTCAGCCCCAGCATTTT.

This clone was counted once. The V and J genes are TRBV5-1 and TRBJ2-7; the D gene is possibly TRBD1 (5 bases). CDR3 length: 15 residues. V dropped 2 bases and J dropped 0 bases, with 12 bases sitting between them. CDR1 is SGHRS and CDR2 is YFSETQ in the germline V gene. CDR3 in amino acids: CASSFTLDSSYEQYF. The CDR3 DNA reads as TGCGCCAGCAGCTTTACACTCGACAGCTCCTACGAGCAGTACTTC.

V is TRBV7-2 and J is TRBJ2-3; TRBD2 matches at 12 bases. V shed 1 base and J 4 bases; nucleotides not matched to a gene: 3. CDR1 is SGHTA and CDR2 is FQGNSA in the germline V gene. The CDR3 runs 16 residues. Here the CDR3 reads CASSLGLAGVADTQYF. CDR3 DNA: TGTGCCAGCAGCTTAGGACTAGCGGGGGTCGCAGATACGCAGTATTTT.

The genes are TRBV4-1 and TRBJ1-1, with D tentatively TRBD1 (5 bases). Per germline, CDR1 MGHRA and CDR2 YSYEKL. There are 15 residues in the CDR3. V shed 1 base and J shed 5 bases, with 14 bases lying between them. CDR3 region: CASSQAQGKGTEAFF. DNA of the CDR3: TGCGCCAGCAGCCAAGCCCAGGGCAAGGGGACTGAAGCTTTCTTT.

This CDR3 is CASSRQGNRRETQYF. The CDR3 nucleotides are TGTGCCAGCAGCCGACAGGGGAATCGTCGAGAGACCCAGTACTTC. The chain employs TRBV28 and TRBJ2-5, with TRBD1 matching over 8 bases. Germline V CDR1 and CDR2: MDHEN, SYDVKM. Trimming cost V 6 bases and J 4 bases; bases outside gene matches: 10. The CDR3 totals 15 residues.

The sample holds a few counts of this clone. The gene calls are TRBV4-2 and TRBJ2-3; D is possibly TRBD2 (6 bases). V lost 2 bases and J 2 bases, leaving 14 bases between the germline ends. The CDR3 length is 16 residues. Germline V gives CDR1 LGHNA, CDR2 YNFKEQ. The CDR3 region has the DNA TGTGCCAGCAGCCAACTTTTGGGACTGAACACAGATACGCAGTATTTT. Translated: CASSQLLGLNTDTQYF.